These 20 T cell receptor beta chains were sequenced from one sample in a study of blood T cell repertoires in COVID-19. This table comes from immunoSEQ multiplex PCR, and its TCRdb copy is limited to in-frame clones, with some not included. Found here are roughly 400,000 clones, around nine tenths of them singletons; the top ten hold roughly a tenth. The specimen was PBMCs or T cells enriched from blood (not recorded which). These receptors were obtained from a woman aged 45-65 years who had recovered from COVID-19.

V usage is TRBV11-2 and J usage is TRBJ1-2; perhaps TRBD1 as D (6 bases). V shed 1 base and J shed 4 bases, with 19 bases lying between them. In germline, CDR1 is SGHAT, CDR2 FQNNGV. The CDR3 spans 17 residues. CDR3 nucleotide sequence: TGTGCCAGCAGCTTAGTTTCCTTGGGGGCCCCACCCTATGGCTACACCTTC. Its translation is CASSLVSLGAPPYGYTF.

The chain is built from TRBV2 and TRBJ1-2; the match to TRBD1 covers 8 bases. This CDR3 has 16 residues. CDR1 SNHLY and CDR2 FYNNEI come from the germline V gene. V shed 3 bases, J shed 8 bases, and the junction held 14 bases outside the gene matches. This CDR3 is CASSDHIQGQDSGYTF. DNA of the CDR3: TGTGCCAGCAGTGATCATATCCAGGGACAGGATTCGGGCTACACCTTC.

The rearrangement uses TRBV2 and TRBJ2-1; 7 positions agree with TRBD2. CDR3 length equals 13 residues. V gave up 3 bases and J gave up 7 bases; unmatched junction bases: 3. From germline, CDR1 is SNHLY and CDR2 FYNNEI. The CDR3 DNA sequence: TGTGCCAGCAGTGAGGAGCGGGGTAATGAGCAGTTCTTC. Protein sequence: CASSEERGNEQFF.

The chain is built from TRBV23-1 and TRBJ1-5; TRBD1 matches at 7 bases. TRBV23-1 qualifies as an ORF whose function is uncertain. The CDR3 is 14 residues long. The V gene end was trimmed by 8 bases and the J gene end by 5 bases; junction bases not matched to a gene: 9. The CDR3 spells CASGGGQVDQPQHF. In DNA, the CDR3 is TGCGCCAGCGGCGGAGGACAGGTTGATCAGCCCCAGCATTTT.

This chain connects TRBV9 to TRBJ1-1; 9 bases agree with TRBD1. With 0 bases clipped from V and 12 bases from J, the junction kept 9 bases outside the gene matches. Germline-derived CDR1 and CDR2 are SGDLS and YYNGEE. The CDR3 is 14 residues long. The CDR3 DNA follows: TGTGCCAGCAGCGTAGGTGATACAGGGGGCAAGACTTTCTTT. It encodes CASSVGDTGGKTFF.

The V call is TRBV5-1, the J call TRBJ1-5; TRBD1 is a possible D gene (6 bases). The CDR3 spans 16 residues. CDR1 is SGHRS, CDR2 YFSETQ, per germline. V was trimmed by 0 bases and J by 4 bases, leaving 14 bases between them. CDR3 in DNA: TGCGCCAGCAGCTTGGATCCCTCGGGGACAAATCAGCCCCAGCATTTT. It specifies CASSLDPSGTNQPQHF.

This clone was seen a single time. The chain combines TRBV5-1 with TRBJ2-2; TRBD1 might be the D (5 bases). Germline CDR1 and CDR2: SGHRS and YFSETQ. V lost 0 bases and J 4 bases, leaving 10 bases between the germline ends. There are 15 residues in the CDR3. DNA for the CDR3: TGCGCCAGCAGCTTGGATCTGGGGCCCACCGGGGAGCTGTTTTTT. Translation gives CASSLDLGPTGELFF.

The V and J genes are TRBV14 and TRBJ2-7; 13 nucleotides align to TRBD2. Germline loops: CDR1 SGHDN, CDR2 FVKESK. The CDR3 contains 14 residues. V lost 4 bases and J lost 7; bases outside the gene matches: 4. CDR3 DNA sequence: TGTGCCAGCAGCCGACTAGCGGGGGGTGGTGAGCAGTACTTC. As protein: CASSRLAGGGEQYF.

The rearrangement links TRBV6-2 or TRBV6-3 to TRBJ2-2, with D perhaps TRBD1 (6 bases). Trimming took 5 bases from V and 2 from J, leaving 15 bases between them. CDR1 and CDR2 (germline): MNHEY, SVGEGT. The CDR3 contains 16 residues. The CDR3 spells CASSVVGRGNTGELFF. The CDR3 region has the DNA TGTGCCAGCAGTGTGGTAGGCAGGGGAAACACCGGGGAGCTGTTTTTT.

The CDR3 is CASKGAGEQYF. CDR3 coding DNA: TGTGCCAGCAAGGGGGCGGGCGAGCAGTACTTC. This chain uses TRBV6-5 with TRBJ2-7, with 7 bases that match TRBD1. The CDR3 length is 11 residues. The V gene end was trimmed by 7 bases and the J gene end by 6 bases; junction bases not matched to a gene: 3. CDR1 and CDR2 from the germline V gene are MNHEY and SVGAGI.

The rearrangement joins TRBV4-1 to TRBJ2-3; 8 bases agree with TRBD1. Germline V lookup: CDR1 MGHRA, CDR2 YSYEKL. The trim removed 2 bases at V and 2 bases at J, leaving 9 bases unmatched. The CDR3 is made up of 17 amino acids. The CDR3 bases are TGCGCCAGCAGCCAAACCGGGACAGGTCTATCCACAGATACGCAGTATTTT. This translates into CASSQTGTGLSTDTQYF.

The chain couples TRBV2 to TRBJ1-5, with 9 bases fitting TRBD1. The CDR3 is made up of 13 amino acids. J lost 7 bases, V lost 6 bases, and 4 bases had no gene match. Germline CDR1 reads SNHLY; CDR2 reads FYNNEI. For the CDR3, the DNA is TGTGCCAGCAGGGGACAGGGTCAGCAGCCCCAGCATTTT. Its protein product is CASRGQGQQPQHF.

The genes are TRBV3-1 (or the pseudogene TRBV3-2) and TRBJ1-1; TRBD1 matches 10 bases. The CDR3 runs 15 residues. The V segment lost 7 bases and the J segment 1 base; nucleotides outside the gene matches: 6. Germline V gives CDR1 LGHDT, CDR2 YNNKEL (reference sequence). The CDR3 here is CASTPGQGRNTEAFF. The CDR3 DNA sequence: TGTGCCAGCACCCCGGGACAGGGGAGGAACACTGAAGCTTTCTTT.

V and J are TRBV28 and TRBJ1-2, with D possibly matching TRBD1 (5 bases). The CDR3 length is 17 residues. From germline, CDR1 is MDHEN and CDR2 SYDVKM. The V end lost 0 bases, the J end lost 7 bases, and 21 bases lay between the germline ends. CDR3 region: CASSLWPARQTRTGYTF. CDR3 sequence (DNA): TGTGCCAGCAGTTTATGGCCCGCTCGACAGACAAGAACTGGCTACACCTTC.

The rearrangement links TRBV2 to TRBJ1-1; D is unclear. V was clipped by 4 bases and J by 4 bases, with 4 bases between them. The CDR3 is 11 residues long. The germline gives CDR1 SNHLY, CDR2 FYNNEI. The CDR3 here is CASSVLTEAFF. The CDR3 region has the DNA TGTGCCAGCAGTGTTCTCACTGAAGCTTTCTTT.

V and J are TRBV6-5 and TRBJ1-6, with a weak D call TRBD1 (6 bases). CDR3 length equals 14 residues. The ends were cut back, 8 bases at V and 9 bases at J, with 17 bases in the middle. Germline V gives CDR1 MNHEY, CDR2 SVGAGI. CDR3 loop: CASAGRGTGSPLHF. The CDR3 nucleotides read TGTGCCAGCGCCGGCAGGGGCACCGGTTCACCCCTCCACTTT.

This clone was detected many times. V and J are TRBV5-5 and TRBJ1-6; TRBD1 might be the D (6 bases). Germline loops: CDR1 SGHKS, CDR2 YYEKEE (reference sequence). V lost 4 bases and J lost 10, with 21 bases in between. There are 16 residues in the CDR3. For the CDR3, the DNA is TGTGCCAGCAGCCCCCTCCGGGGGGCGAATGACTCACCCCTCCACTTT. Protein sequence: CASSPLRGANDSPLHF.

The CDR3 coding sequence is TGTGCCAGCAGCGTAAGGCCAGCTAGCTCTTCCTACAATGAGCAGTTCTTC. Residues: CASSVRPASSSYNEQFF. The chain has TRBV9 and TRBJ2-1; D might be TRBD2 (5 bases). Trimming removed 1 base from V and 1 base from J, with 15 bases in between. This CDR3 contains 17 residues. Germline V lookup: CDR1 SGDLS, CDR2 YYNGEE. The full variable domain, rest sourced from reference TRBV9 and TRBJ2-1, is DSGVTQTPKHLITATGQRVTLRCSPRSGDLSVYWYQQSLDQGLQFLIQYYNGEERAKGNILERFSAQQFPDLHSELNLSSLELGDSALYFCASSVRPASSSYNEQFFGPGTRLTVL.

The V gene is TRBV19, the J gene TRBJ1-1, with 12 bases fitting TRBD1. The germline gives CDR1 LNHDA, CDR2 SQIVND (reference sequence). V lost 3 bases to trimming and J lost 1 base; unmatched junction nucleotides: 9. The CDR3 has 18 residues. Here the CDR3 DNA reads TGTGCCAGTAGTATCCTGGGACAGGGGGCTCTATCGAACACTGAAGCTTTCTTT. Its translation: CASSILGQGALSNTEAFF.

This sequence joins TRBV28 and TRBJ2-7; tentative D call: TRBD2 (7 bases). V was cut by 6 bases and J by 7 bases, with 19 bases left in between. This CDR3 has 14 amino acids. CDR1 MDHEN and CDR2 SYDVKM come from the germline V gene. The CDR3 bases are TGTGCCAGCAGACCAAGGGGAGGGGGTTGGGAGCAGTACTTC. Its protein is CASRPRGGGWEQYF. Full variable domain (outside the CDR3, taken from reference TRBV28 and TRBJ2-7): DVKVTQSSRYLVKRTGEKVFLECVQDMDHENMFWYRQDPGLGLRLIYFSYDVKMKEKGDIPEGYSVSREKKERFSLILESASTNQTSMYLCASRPRGGGWEQYFGPGTRLTVT.